This TCR beta chain derives from a study of control samples from healthy donors and cancer patients. Sequenced by immunoSEQ multiplex PCR; TCRdb stores in-frame clones only, minus some. This sample yields around 67,000 clones, of which approximately 90% are seen a single time; roughly 5.5% belongs to the top ten. V dropped 3 bases and J dropped 8; count of bases not matched to a gene: 7. The length of the CDR3 is 15 residues. Germline lookup yields CDR1 MNHEY and CDR2 SMNVEV (reference sequence). The receptor comes from a man aged 55 to 70 with colorectal cancer. The source material was PBMCs. The chain recombines TRBV27 with TRBJ1-4, with 9 bases identical to TRBD1. CDR3 nucleotide sequence: TGTGCCAGCAGTTTTATGGGACAGGGTTGGGAAAAACTGTTTTTT. It specifies CASSFMGQGWEKLFF.